This is a list of T cell receptor beta chains from one sample in a study of T cell repertoires in cytomegalovirus infection. TCRdb re-derived calls from the reads in MiXCR, one entry per CDR3 protein. The repertoire holds about 130,000 distinct CDR3 sequences, 7% to 9.5% seen once, with 10% in the top ten. The specimen was PBMCs. These receptors originate from a human donor in good health (CMV status not recorded). Some clones in this sample may be carry-over from other donors' samples. Both conserved end residues are trimmed from each CDR3.

CDR3: ASSLGTDYGYT
V: TRBV5-1
J: TRBJ1-2

CDR3: ASSYAGLREQY
V: TRBV6-6
J: TRBJ2-7

CDR3: ASSPGGTMMNTEAF
V: TRBV7-6
J: TRBJ1-1

CDR3: ASTYAGKNTEAF
V: TRBV6-6
J: TRBJ1-1

CDR3: ASSLEGAHEQF
V: TRBV11-1
J: TRBJ2-1

CDR3: ASSIGGGLASQY
V: TRBV19
J: TRBJ2-3

CDR3: ASSLAGQGFYEQY
V: TRBV7-9
J: TRBJ2-7

CDR3: ASTATSGVEQF
V: TRBV4-2
J: TRBJ2-1

CDR3: ASSLDGAEAF
V: TRBV11-3
J: TRBJ1-1

CDR3: ASSLGGGVSYEQY
V: TRBV12-3/TRBV12-4
J: TRBJ2-7

CDR3: ASSPQVGVTDTQY
V: TRBV7-2
J: TRBJ2-3

CDR3: SARPLLLGDTQY
V: TRBV20-1
J: TRBJ2-3

CDR3: ASSDRVSSYEQY
V: TRBV28
J: TRBJ2-7

CDR3: ATFPDGRSTEAF
V: TRBV10-3
J: TRBJ1-1

CDR3: ASSQVTGLGNEQF
V: TRBV14
J: TRBJ2-1

CDR3: ASHMNTEAF
V: TRBV28
J: TRBJ1-1